This entry lists 13 T cell receptor beta chains sequenced from one sample in a study of T cell responses to AZD1222 COVID-19 vaccine (dated by TCRdb to about 2021). Library preparation used the immunoSEQ multiplex PCR assay. Here the immuneACCESS table is served through TCRdb, limited to in-frame sequences with V and J called. Missing clones are a known gap in these copies; in checked studies unresolved V genes cover under half, and the rest lacks a known reason. The sample data list 150,000 to 200,000 clones, and 70% to 90% of these were observed just once. The ten largest clones add up to 7.7% of the sample. The time point tag for this specimen amounts to: baseline before first vaccination. Sample: peripheral blood, taken on day 0 of AZD1222 vaccination. These receptor sequences come from an adult in good health.

The CDR3 nucleotides are TGTGCCAGCAGCTTTGAATTACATAATTCACCCCTCCACTTT. Translating gives CASSFELHNSPLHF. The gene calls are TRBV5-4 and TRBJ1-6; D remains ambiguous. V was shortened by 2 bases and J by 5 bases, with 8 bases between the two germline ends. Germline assignment: CDR1 SGHNT and CDR2 YYREEE (reference sequence). The CDR3 extends over 14 amino acids.

The CDR3 bases are TGTGCCAGTAGTGCCCGGGGGAGCGGGGGAATGAGGATCCAGCCCCAGCATTTT. Translated: CASSARGSGGMRIQPQHF. The chain uses TRBV19 and TRBJ1-5; TRBD1 might be the D (5 bases). CDR1 and CDR2 (germline): LNHDA, SQIVND (reference sequence). The V end was cut by 5 bases, the J end by 7 bases, with 27 bases between. This CDR3 is built from 18 residues. Looking up the rest from reference TRBV19 and TRBJ1-5 gives the full variable domain: DGGITQSPKYLFRKEGQNVTLSCEQNLNHDAMYWYRQDPGQGLRLIYYSQIVNDFQKGDIAEGYSVSREKKESFPLTVTSAQKNPTAFYLCASSARGSGGMRIQPQHFGDGTRLSIL.

The CDR3 DNA reads TGTGCCATCAGAGCGCCGGGACAGGGGAGTACTGAAGCTTTCTTT. Translating it yields CAIRAPGQGSTEAFF. The chain joins TRBV10-3 to TRBJ1-1; TRBD1 agrees at 10 bases. CDR1 is ENHRY and CDR2 is SYGVKD in the germline V gene. Unmatched junction bases numbered 9, after V lost 6 bases and J lost 5 bases. The CDR3 spans 15 residues.

V gene TRBV7-3 combines with J gene TRBJ2-2; no firm D call. Trimming took off 3 bases at V and 6 bases at J, with 17 bases between the two ends. Germline V gene sequence: CDR1 SGHTA, CDR2 FQGTGA. The CDR3 consists of 16 residues. The CDR3 is CASSLFSGVGAGELFF. For the CDR3, the DNA is TGTGCCAGCAGCTTGTTCTCTGGGGTGGGCGCCGGGGAGCTGTTTTTT.

The chain joins TRBV24-1 to TRBJ2-1, with 8 positions matching TRBD2. The CDR3 totals 18 residues. J gave up 3 bases and V 2 bases, and 11 bases lay outside the gene matches. CDR1 and CDR2 from the germline V gene are KGHDR and SFDVKD. In DNA form, the CDR3 reads TGTGCCACCAGTGATTCCCTCCAGGGCGGGGGGCTCTACAATGAGCAGTTCTTC. It specifies CATSDSLQGGGLYNEQFF.

V is TRBV5-1 and J is TRBJ2-2; 11 bases are a match to TRBD2. CDR3 length: 16 amino acids. CDR1 and CDR2 (germline): SGHRS, YFSETQ. Unmatched junction bases numbered 5, after V lost 4 bases and J lost 3 bases. The CDR3 is CASSPTSGGHTGELFF. CDR3 bases: TGCGCCAGCAGCCCCACTAGCGGGGGCCACACCGGGGAGCTGTTTTTT.

This clone showed up just once. The V call is TRBV7-3, the J call TRBJ2-3; weak D call: TRBD1 (7 bases). CDR3 length: 14 amino acids. Germline CDR1 SGHTA, CDR2 FQGTGA. Trimming took 5 bases from V and 2 from J, leaving 11 bases between them. The CDR3 DNA sequence: TGTGCCAGCAGCAGACAGGGACTCACAGATACGCAGTATTTT. Amino acid sequence: CASSRQGLTDTQYF.

V usage is TRBV27 and J usage is TRBJ2-5, with TRBD2 matching over 11 bases. J gave up 4 bases and V 6 bases, and 13 bases lay outside the gene matches. CDR3 size: 17 residues. Germline V gives CDR1 MNHEY, CDR2 SMNVEV (reference sequence). CDR3 amino acids: CASSPTSGERSGETQYF. The CDR3 nucleotides are TGTGCCAGCAGCCCGACTAGCGGGGAAAGGTCCGGAGAGACCCAGTACTTC.

This chain uses TRBV7-8 with TRBJ1-5, with D possibly TRBD1 on 5 matching bases. The germline V and J ends were trimmed by 8 bases and 2 bases, with 7 bases remaining between them. The germline V gene encodes CDR1 SGHVS and CDR2 FQNEAQ. The CDR3 totals 12 residues. CDR3 sequence (DNA): TGTGCCAGCGGGGCGGGCAATCAGCCCCAGCATTTT. Translated: CASGAGNQPQHF.

The chain couples TRBV6-5 to TRBJ2-2; D is tentatively TRBD1 or TRBD2 (5 bases each). The CDR3 length is 13 residues. The V end was cut by 11 bases, the J end by 1 base, with 11 bases between. CDR1 is MNHEY, CDR2 SVGAGI, per germline. CDR3 coding DNA: TGTGCCGGGGGACCGGGGAACACCGGGGAGCTGTTTTTT. Its protein product is CAGGPGNTGELFF.

The V gene is TRBV7-9, the J gene TRBJ1-6, with D possibly TRBD1 on 5 matching bases. The CDR3 runs 13 residues. Per germline, CDR1 SEHNR and CDR2 FQNEAQ (reference sequence). Trimming shortened V by 5 bases and J by 7 bases, and 9 bases separated the two germline ends. CDR3 nucleotide sequence: TGTGCCAGCAGCGGCAGGGTAAATTCACCCCTCCACTTT. This codes for CASSGRVNSPLHF.

This clone showed up just once. The chain couples TRBV9 to TRBJ1-2; 8 bases map to TRBD1. After removal of 5 bases from V and 8 bases from J, the junction contained 8 bases not matched to a gene. Per germline, CDR1 SGDLS and CDR2 YYNGEE. The CDR3 extends over 13 amino acids. The CDR3 loop is CASREQGVWGYTF. CDR3 in DNA: TGTGCCAGCAGGGAACAGGGGGTCTGGGGCTACACCTTC.

The chain joins TRBV11-2 to TRBJ2-1, with D perhaps matching TRBD1 or TRBD2 (5 bases each). Germline CDR1 is SGHAT and CDR2 is FQNNGV. Trimming removed 1 base at V and 4 bases at J, with 14 bases between. The CDR3 covers 16 residues. The CDR3 DNA reads as TGTGCCAGCAGCTTAGGTACGGGACGGAGGTACAATGAGCAGTTCTTC. Its translation is CASSLGTGRRYNEQFF. Drawing the rest from reference TRBV11-2 and TRBJ2-1, the complete variable domain is EAGVAQSPRYKIIEKRQSVAFWCNPISGHATLYWYQQILGQGPKLLIQFQNNGVVDDSQLPKDRFSAERLKGVDSTLKIQPAKLEDSAVYLCASSLGTGRRYNEQFFGPGTRLTVL.